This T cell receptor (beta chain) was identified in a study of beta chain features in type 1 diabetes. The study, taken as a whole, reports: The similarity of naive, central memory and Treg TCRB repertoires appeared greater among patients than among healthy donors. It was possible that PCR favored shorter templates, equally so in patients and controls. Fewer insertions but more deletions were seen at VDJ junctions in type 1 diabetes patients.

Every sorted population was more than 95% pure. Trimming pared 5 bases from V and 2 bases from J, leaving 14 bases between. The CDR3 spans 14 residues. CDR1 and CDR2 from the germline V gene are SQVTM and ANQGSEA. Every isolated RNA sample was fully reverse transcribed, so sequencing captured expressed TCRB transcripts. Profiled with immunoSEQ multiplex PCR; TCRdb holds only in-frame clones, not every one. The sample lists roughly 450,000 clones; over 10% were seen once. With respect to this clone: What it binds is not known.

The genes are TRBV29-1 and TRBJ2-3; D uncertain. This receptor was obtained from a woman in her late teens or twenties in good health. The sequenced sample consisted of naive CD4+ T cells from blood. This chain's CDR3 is CSVHEAPTTDTQYF. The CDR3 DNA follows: TGCAGCGTTCACGAGGCCCCGACCACAGATACGCAGTATTTT.